The entry below gives a single T cell receptor beta chain sequence along with its context. The CDR3 sequence is 15 residues long. The germline V gene encodes CDR1 LGHDT and CDR2 YNNKEL (reference sequence). The record originates from a study of monozygotic twins with inflammatory bowel disease. From its re-call of the 5' RACE reads, TCRdb lists each CDR3 protein once, without DNA. The repertoire table contains 70,000 to 95,000 distinct CDR3 sequences. Sequencing was carried out using blood. The V call is TRBV3-1, the J call TRBJ1-4; lacking DNA, the TRBD1 call made by TCRdb goes unchecked. The source of this sequence is a human donor with ulcerative colitis or Crohn's disease, or a healthy co-twin of an affected twin (not recorded which). CDR3 loop: CASSRPGGTNEKLFF.